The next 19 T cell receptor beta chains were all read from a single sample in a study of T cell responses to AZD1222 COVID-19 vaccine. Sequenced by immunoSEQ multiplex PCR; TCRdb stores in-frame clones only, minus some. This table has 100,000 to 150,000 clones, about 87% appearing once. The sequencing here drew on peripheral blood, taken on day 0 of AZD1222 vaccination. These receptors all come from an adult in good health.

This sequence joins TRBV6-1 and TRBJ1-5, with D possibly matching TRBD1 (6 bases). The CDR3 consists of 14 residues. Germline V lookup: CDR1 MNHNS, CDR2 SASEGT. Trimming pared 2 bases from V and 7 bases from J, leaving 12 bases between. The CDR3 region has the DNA TGTGCCAGCAGTGAACTGAGGGGGTGGCAGCCCCAGCATTTT. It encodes CASSELRGWQPQHF.

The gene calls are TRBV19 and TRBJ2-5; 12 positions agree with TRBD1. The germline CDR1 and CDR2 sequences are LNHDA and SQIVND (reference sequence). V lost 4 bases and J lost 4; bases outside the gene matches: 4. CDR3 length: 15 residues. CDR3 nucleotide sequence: TGTGCCAGTAGTAAGCCGGGACAGGGGGCAGAGACCCAGTACTTC. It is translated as CASSKPGQGAETQYF.

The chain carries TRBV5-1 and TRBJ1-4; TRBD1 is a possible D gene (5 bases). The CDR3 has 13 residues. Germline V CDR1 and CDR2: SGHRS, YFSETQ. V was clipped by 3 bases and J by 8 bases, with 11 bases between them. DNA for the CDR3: TGCGCCAGCAGCTGGGACGGGGGAGAAAAACTGTTTTTT. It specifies CASSWDGGEKLFF.

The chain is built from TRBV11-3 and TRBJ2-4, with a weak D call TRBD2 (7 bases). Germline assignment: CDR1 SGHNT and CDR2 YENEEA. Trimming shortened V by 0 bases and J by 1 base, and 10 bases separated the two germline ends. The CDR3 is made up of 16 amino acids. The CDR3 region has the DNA TGTGCCAGCAGCTTAGAAGGGGGGGTTGCCAAAAACATTCAGTACTTC. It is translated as CASSLEGGVAKNIQYF.

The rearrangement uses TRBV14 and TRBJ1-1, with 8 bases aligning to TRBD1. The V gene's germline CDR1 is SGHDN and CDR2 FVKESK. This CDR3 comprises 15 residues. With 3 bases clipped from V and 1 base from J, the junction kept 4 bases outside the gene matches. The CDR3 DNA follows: TGTGCCAGCAGCCAGTACAGGGGGAAGAACACTGAAGCTTTCTTT. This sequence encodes CASSQYRGKNTEAFF.

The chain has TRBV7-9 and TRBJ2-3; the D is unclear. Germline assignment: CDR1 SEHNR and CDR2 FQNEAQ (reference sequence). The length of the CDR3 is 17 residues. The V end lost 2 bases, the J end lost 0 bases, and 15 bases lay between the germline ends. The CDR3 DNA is TGTGCCAGCAGCTTATCCCCCCAGCCTTCTAGCACAGATACGCAGTATTTT. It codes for CASSLSPQPSSTDTQYF.

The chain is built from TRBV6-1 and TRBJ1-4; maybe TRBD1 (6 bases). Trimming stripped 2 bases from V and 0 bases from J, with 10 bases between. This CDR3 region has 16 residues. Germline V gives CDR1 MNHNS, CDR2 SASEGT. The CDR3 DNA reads TGTGCCAGCAGTGAAAGGGGGTCCGCAACTAATGAAAAACTGTTTTTT. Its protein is CASSERGSATNEKLFF.

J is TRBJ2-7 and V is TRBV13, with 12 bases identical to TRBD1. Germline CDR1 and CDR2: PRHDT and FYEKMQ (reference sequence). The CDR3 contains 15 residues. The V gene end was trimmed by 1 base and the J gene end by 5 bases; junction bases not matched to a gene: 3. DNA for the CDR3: TGTGCCAGCAGCTTAGAGGGACAGGGGGCCGACGAGCAGTACTTC. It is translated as CASSLEGQGADEQYF.

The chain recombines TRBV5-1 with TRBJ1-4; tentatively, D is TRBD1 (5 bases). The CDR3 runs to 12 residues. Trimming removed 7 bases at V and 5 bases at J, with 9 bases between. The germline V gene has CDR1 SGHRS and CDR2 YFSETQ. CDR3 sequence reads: CASRDSNEKLFF. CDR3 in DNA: TGCGCCAGCCGAGACAGCAATGAAAAACTGTTTTTT.

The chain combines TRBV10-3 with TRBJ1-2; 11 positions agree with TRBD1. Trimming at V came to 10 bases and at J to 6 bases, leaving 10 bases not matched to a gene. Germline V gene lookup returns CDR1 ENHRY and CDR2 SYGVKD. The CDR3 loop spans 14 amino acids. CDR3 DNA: TGTGCCAGCGACCGGGACAGGGGGTATAATGGCTACACCTTC. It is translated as CASDRDRGYNGYTF.

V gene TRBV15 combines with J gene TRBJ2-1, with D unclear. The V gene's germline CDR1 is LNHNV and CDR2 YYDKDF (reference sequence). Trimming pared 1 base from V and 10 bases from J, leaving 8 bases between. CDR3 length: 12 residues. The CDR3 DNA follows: TGTGCCACCAGCAGAGGCCGGATAGAGCAGTTCTTC. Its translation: CATSRGRIEQFF.

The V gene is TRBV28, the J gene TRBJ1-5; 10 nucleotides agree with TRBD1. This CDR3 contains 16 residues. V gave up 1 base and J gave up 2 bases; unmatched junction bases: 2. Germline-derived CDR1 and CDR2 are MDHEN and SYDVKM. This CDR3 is CASSLSGTGGNQPQHF. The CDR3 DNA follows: TGTGCCAGCAGTTTATCCGGGACAGGGGGCAATCAGCCCCAGCATTTT.

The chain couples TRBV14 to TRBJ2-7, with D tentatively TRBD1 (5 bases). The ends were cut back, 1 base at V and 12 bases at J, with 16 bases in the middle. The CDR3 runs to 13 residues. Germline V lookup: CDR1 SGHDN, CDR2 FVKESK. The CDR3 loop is CASSQGPRQTAYF. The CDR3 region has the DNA TGTGCCAGCAGCCAAGGCCCCCGACAGACTGCGTACTTC.

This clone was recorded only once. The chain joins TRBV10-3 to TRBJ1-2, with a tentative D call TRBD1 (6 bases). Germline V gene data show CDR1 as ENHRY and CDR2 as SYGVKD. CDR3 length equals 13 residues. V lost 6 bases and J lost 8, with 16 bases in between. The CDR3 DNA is TGTGCCATCAGCGGTGTGCAGGGGCGCGGCTACACCTTC. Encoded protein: CAISGVQGRGYTF.

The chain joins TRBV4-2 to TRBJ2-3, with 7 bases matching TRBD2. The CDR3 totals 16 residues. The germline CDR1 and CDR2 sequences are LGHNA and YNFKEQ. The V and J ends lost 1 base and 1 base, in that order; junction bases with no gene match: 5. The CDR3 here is CASSQAGGSGTDTQYF. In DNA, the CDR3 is TGTGCCAGCAGCCAAGCGGGCGGGAGTGGCACAGATACGCAGTATTTT.

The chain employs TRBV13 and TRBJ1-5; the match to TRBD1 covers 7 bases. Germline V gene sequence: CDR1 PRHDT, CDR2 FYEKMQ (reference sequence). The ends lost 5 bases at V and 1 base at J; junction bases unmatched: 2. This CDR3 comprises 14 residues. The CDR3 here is CASSLQGSNQPQHF. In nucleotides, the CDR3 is TGTGCCAGCAGCCTACAGGGGAGCAATCAGCCCCAGCATTTT. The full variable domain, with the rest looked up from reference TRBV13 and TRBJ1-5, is AAGVIQSPRHLIKEKRETATLKCYPIPRHDTVYWYQQGPGQDPQFLISFYEKMQSDKGSIPDRFSAQQFSDYHSELNMSSLELGDSALYFCASSLQGSNQPQHFGDGTRLSIL.

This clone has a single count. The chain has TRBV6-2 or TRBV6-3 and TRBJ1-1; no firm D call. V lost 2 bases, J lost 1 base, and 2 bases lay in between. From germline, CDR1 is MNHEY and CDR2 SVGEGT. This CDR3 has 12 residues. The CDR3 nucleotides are TGTGCCAGCAGTTACGAGAACACTGAAGCTTTCTTT. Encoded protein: CASSYENTEAFF.

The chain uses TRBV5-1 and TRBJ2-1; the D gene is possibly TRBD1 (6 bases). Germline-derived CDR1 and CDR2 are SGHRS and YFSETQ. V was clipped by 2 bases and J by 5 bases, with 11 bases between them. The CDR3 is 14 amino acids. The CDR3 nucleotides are TGCGCCAGCAGCTTACCTCGACAGGACAATGAGCAGTTCTTC. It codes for CASSLPRQDNEQFF.

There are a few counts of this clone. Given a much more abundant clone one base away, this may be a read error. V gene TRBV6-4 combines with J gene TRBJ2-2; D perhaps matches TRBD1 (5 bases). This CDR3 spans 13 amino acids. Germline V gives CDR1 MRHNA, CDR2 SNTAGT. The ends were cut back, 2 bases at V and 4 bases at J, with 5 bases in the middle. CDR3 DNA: TGTGCCAGCAGTGACAGGGGCACCGGGGAGCTGTTTTTT. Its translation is CASSDRGTGELFF.